The 25 T cell receptor beta chains below come from one sample, sequenced in a study of cytomegalovirus exposure and HLA in healthy donors. PCR was performed using 60 Vbeta and 13 Jbeta primers. Generated by immunoSEQ multiplex PCR, the TCRdb table keeps only in-frame clones and is missing some. This table holds 55,000 to 85,000 clones, about 60% found once. Sequencing was performed on PBMCs. These receptors were obtained from a woman between 50 and 59 years old in good health and CMV-seronegative.

The V and J genes are TRBV5-1 and TRBJ2-3; TRBD1 aligns across 7 bases. CDR1 SGHRS and CDR2 YFSETQ come from the germline V gene. Unmatched junction bases numbered 16, after V lost 4 bases and J lost 2 bases. CDR3 length: 18 amino acids. The chain's CDR3 is CASSRTGATSPHTDTQYF. The CDR3 coding sequence is TGCGCCAGCAGCAGAACAGGGGCCACCTCACCTCACACAGATACGCAGTATTTT.

This clone has a handful of counts. The chain employs TRBV5-6 and TRBJ2-3; 9 bases align to TRBD1. J gave up 5 bases and V 4 bases, and 8 bases lay outside the gene matches. The CDR3 length is 15 residues. Per the germline V gene, CDR1 is SGHDT and CDR2 is YYEEEE. The CDR3 region has the DNA TGTGCCAGCAGCCCCCGGGACAGGGTGAGAGATACGCAGTATTTT. Amino acid sequence: CASSPRDRVRDTQYF.

The V call is TRBV5-1, the J call TRBJ2-7; the D gene is possibly TRBD2 (6 bases). This CDR3 comprises 14 residues. The germline gives CDR1 SGHRS, CDR2 YFSETQ. The V end lost 4 bases, the J end lost 2 bases, and 13 bases lay between the germline ends. In DNA, the CDR3 is TGCGCCAGCAGCCTCGCAGCGGGCGCCTACGAGCAGTACTTC. This translates into CASSLAAGAYEQYF.

This clone was seen only a few times. This chain connects TRBV28 to TRBJ1-3, with D possibly being TRBD1 (6 bases). The CDR3 consists of 19 residues. V gave up 4 bases and J gave up 0 bases, with 22 bases separating them. CDR1 MDHEN and CDR2 SYDVKM come from the germline V gene. The CDR3 coding sequence is TGTGCCAGCAGTTATAGGGGGGGGGCCGGCACAAGCTCTGGAAACACCATATATTTT. Its translation is CASSYRGGAGTSSGNTIYF. The entire variable domain, with the rest obtained from reference TRBV28 and TRBJ1-3, is as follows: DVKVTQSSRYLVKRTGEKVFLECVQDMDHENMFWYRQDPGLGLRLIYFSYDVKMKEKGDIPEGYSVSREKKERFSLILESASTNQTSMYLCASSYRGGAGTSSGNTIYFGEGSWLTVV.

The chain recombines TRBV7-9 with TRBJ2-1; 7 nucleotides line up with TRBD2. Germline values: CDR1 SEHNR, CDR2 FQNEAQ (reference sequence). The CDR3 covers 12 residues. J lost 5 bases, V lost 7 bases, and 2 bases had no gene match. The CDR3 bases are TGTGCCAGCACCGGGAGGAACAATGAGCAGTTCTTC. Protein product: CASTGRNNEQFF.

The CDR3, as DNA: TGTGCCAGCAGCTTCGGCAGGGGGCTTAGCGGGGAGCTGTTTTTT. Its translation: CASSFGRGLSGELFF. The chain carries TRBV7-9 and TRBJ2-2; 8 nucleotides agree with TRBD1. Trimming cost V 3 bases and J 7 bases; bases outside gene matches: 7. Germline lookup yields CDR1 SEHNR and CDR2 FQNEAQ (reference sequence). The CDR3 covers 15 residues.

The CDR3 loop reads CARSLPQGLGNTIYF. In DNA form, the CDR3 reads TGTGCCAGAAGCTTGCCACAGGGGCTCGGAAACACCATATATTTT. The J gene is TRBJ1-3, the V gene TRBV5-3; 7 positions agree with TRBD1. TRBV5-3 is an open reading frame, and its role is uncertain. V was clipped by 1 base and J by 4 bases; unmatched bases: 5. This CDR3 spans 15 amino acids.

The table lists this clone with a few counts. The rearrangement uses TRBV5-1 and TRBJ2-3, with 7 bases fitting TRBD1. The CDR3 is 14 amino acids. Germline V gene sequence: CDR1 SGHRS, CDR2 YFSETQ. J gave up 5 bases and V 2 bases, and 5 bases lay outside the gene matches. The CDR3 DNA is TGCGCCAGCAGCTTAGGGGGCGCGTTAGATACGCAGTATTTT. This gives the protein CASSLGGALDTQYF.

This clone was detected only a few times. This chain uses TRBV7-3 with TRBJ2-7, with 8 bases aligning to TRBD1. The CDR3 loop spans 13 amino acids. With 4 bases clipped from V and 12 bases from J, the junction kept 11 bases outside the gene matches. The germline CDR1 and CDR2 sequences are SGHTA and FQGTGA. CDR3 bases: TGTGCCAGCAGCTCCGGACAGGGAGATAATTTGTACTTC. Translated, it gives CASSSGQGDNLYF.

J is TRBJ1-1 and V is TRBV16, with D unclear. The CDR3 has 14 amino acids. V lost 5 bases to trimming and J lost 4 bases, with 14 bases between them. CDR1 KGHSY and CDR2 FQNENV come from the germline V gene. The CDR3 here is CASSSTTGSTEAFF. The CDR3 region has the DNA TGTGCCAGCAGCTCAACTACGGGTTCCACTGAAGCTTTCTTT.

The chain is built from TRBV2 and TRBJ2-5; 7 bases match TRBD2. V lost 5 bases, J lost 3 bases, and 9 bases stayed unmatched. This CDR3 is built from 15 residues. Germline CDR1 reads SNHLY; CDR2 reads FYNNEI. The DNA for the CDR3 is TGTGCCAGCAGTACCGGGACTACGCTAAAAGAGACCCAGTACTTC. Translated: CASSTGTTLKETQYF.

The chain couples TRBV28 to TRBJ2-7; D perhaps matches TRBD2 (6 bases). Trimming took off 6 bases at V and 9 bases at J, with 12 bases between the two ends. This CDR3 has 11 residues. Per germline, CDR1 MDHEN and CDR2 SYDVKM. CDR3 nucleotide sequence: TGTGCCAGCAGCTCCCATAGCGGGCAGTACTTC. The encoded protein is CASSSHSGQYF.

This chain uses TRBV5-1 with TRBJ2-1; 8 bases line up with TRBD1. Germline lookup yields CDR1 SGHRS and CDR2 YFSETQ. J was trimmed by 10 bases and V by 2 bases; bases with no gene match: 5. This CDR3 is built from 13 residues. The CDR3 reads CASSLEGQGEQFF. CDR3 nucleotides: TGCGCCAGCAGCTTAGAAGGACAGGGAGAGCAGTTCTTC.

The chain is built from TRBV7-2 and TRBJ1-4; D call uncertain. This CDR3 spans 14 amino acids. V gave up 2 bases and J gave up 8 bases, with 12 bases separating them. Looked up from germline, CDR1 is SGHTA and CDR2 is FQGNSA. Here the CDR3 reads CASSLRGPQEKLFF. The CDR3 bases are TGTGCCAGCAGCTTACGTGGGCCTCAGGAAAAACTGTTTTTT.

The V and J genes are TRBV29-1 and TRBJ2-2, with TRBD2 matching over 9 bases. V lost 4 bases and J lost 4; bases outside the gene matches: 7. The CDR3 loop spans 15 amino acids. Per the germline V gene, CDR1 is SQVTM and CDR2 is ANQGSEA. CDR3 region: CSVVGLAGSTGELFF. The CDR3 region has the DNA TGCAGCGTTGTCGGGCTAGCGGGGAGCACCGGGGAGCTGTTTTTT.

This clone was seen only a few times. The V call is TRBV10-1, the J call TRBJ1-2; 11 nucleotides agree with TRBD1. The CDR3 sequence is 14 residues long. CDR1 and CDR2 from the germline V gene are WNHNN and SYGVQD (reference sequence). With 6 bases clipped from V and 8 bases from J, the junction kept 8 bases outside the gene matches. The CDR3 region is CASSPGQGVSGYTF. DNA for the CDR3: TGCGCCAGCAGCCCGGGACAGGGGGTATCGGGCTACACCTTC.

The sample holds a few counts of this clone. The chain has TRBV4-3 and TRBJ1-2; 7 nucleotides align to TRBD1. The CDR3 spans 15 residues. V trimming: 4 bases; J trimming: 4 bases; junction bases outside the gene matches: 9. Germline V CDR1 and CDR2: LGHNA, YSLEER. The CDR3 region has the DNA TGCGCCAGCAGCCGGGGGACAGAGTATCCCTATGGCTACACCTTC. It yields the protein CASSRGTEYPYGYTF.

This clone showed up just once. At one end, the junction sequence differs from germline, possibly due to a read error. J is TRBJ2-7 and V is TRBV7-8; 10 bases align to TRBD2. Per the germline V gene, CDR1 is SGHVS and CDR2 is FQNEAQ. The CDR3 length is 14 residues. The CDR3 sequence: CASSLAGDAHEQYF. CDR3 bases: TGTGCCAGCAGCCTAGCGGGAGATGCCCACGAGCAGTACTTC.

The chain recombines TRBV4-3 with TRBJ2-1; 10 bases map to TRBD2. This CDR3 is built from 17 residues. CDR1 and CDR2 (germline): LGHNA, YSLEER. Germline trimming cut 4 bases from V and 0 bases from J; bases unmatched to any gene: 6. This CDR3 reads CASSPVAGGLSYNEQFF. CDR3 nucleotide sequence: TGCGCCAGCAGCCCAGTAGCGGGAGGCCTCTCCTACAATGAGCAGTTCTTC.

This chain connects TRBV27 to TRBJ1-5; the D gene is possibly TRBD1 (5 bases). Germline V gene data show CDR1 as MNHEY and CDR2 as SMNVEV (reference sequence). V was cut by 5 bases and J by 0 bases, with 26 bases left in between. The CDR3 contains 20 residues. DNA of the CDR3: TGTGCCAGCAGTCTTCATGGGACTCCAGGAGGGGAAAATAGCAATCAGCCCCAGCATTTT. Translating gives CASSLHGTPGGENSNQPQHF.

The rearrangement joins TRBV2 to TRBJ2-1, with D possibly being TRBD2 (6 bases). The CDR3 runs 16 residues. The germline V gene encodes CDR1 SNHLY and CDR2 FYNNEI. V lost 5 bases to trimming and J lost 0 bases, with 14 bases between them. CDR3 region: CASSRVGRSSYNEQFF. CDR3 nucleotides: TGTGCCAGCAGTCGGGTCGGGAGAAGCTCCTACAATGAGCAGTTCTTC. Together with reference TRBV2 and TRBJ2-1, the CDR3 gives the full variable domain: EPEVTQTPSHQVTQMGQEVILRCVPISNHLYFYWYRQILGQKVEFLVSFYNNEISEKSEIFDDQFSVERPDGSNFTLKIRSTKLEDSAMYFCASSRVGRSSYNEQFFGPGTRLTVL.

At least ten counts were recorded for this clone. The V gene is TRBV5-5, the J gene TRBJ1-5; D is perhaps TRBD1 (5 bases). Germline assignment: CDR1 SGHKS and CDR2 YYEKEE (reference sequence). V gave up 4 bases and J gave up 1 base, with 15 bases separating them. The CDR3 runs to 16 residues. The CDR3 DNA sequence: TGTGCCAGCAGCCGACAGCCCTTTACCAGCAATCAGCCCCAGCATTTT. Amino acid sequence: CASSRQPFTSNQPQHF.

The V and J genes are TRBV4-3 and TRBJ1-2; D uncertain. The germline gives CDR1 LGHNA, CDR2 YSLEER. V was cut by 0 bases and J by 3 bases, with 8 bases left in between. The CDR3 runs to 14 residues. CDR3 sequence (DNA): TGCGCCAGCAGCCAAGAGAGGCTCGACTATGGCTACACCTTC. Amino acids: CASSQERLDYGYTF.

CDR3 region: CASSLVGGMNTEAFF. CDR3 in DNA: TGCGCCAGCAGCTTGGTCGGGGGAATGAACACTGAAGCTTTCTTT. The chain couples TRBV5-1 to TRBJ1-1; tentatively, D is TRBD1 (5 bases). The CDR3 totals 15 residues. The germline V gene has CDR1 SGHRS and CDR2 YFSETQ. V lost 0 bases, J lost 0 bases, and 9 bases lay in between.

V usage is TRBV7-3 and J usage is TRBJ1-2; D gene uncertain. The CDR3 totals 14 residues. Deletions cut 3 bases from V and 3 bases from J, with 11 bases between. Looked up from germline, CDR1 is SGHTA and CDR2 is FQGTGA. CDR3 nucleotides: TGTGCCAGCAGCTTGACCGGGAAGGACTATGGCTACACCTTC. It specifies CASSLTGKDYGYTF.